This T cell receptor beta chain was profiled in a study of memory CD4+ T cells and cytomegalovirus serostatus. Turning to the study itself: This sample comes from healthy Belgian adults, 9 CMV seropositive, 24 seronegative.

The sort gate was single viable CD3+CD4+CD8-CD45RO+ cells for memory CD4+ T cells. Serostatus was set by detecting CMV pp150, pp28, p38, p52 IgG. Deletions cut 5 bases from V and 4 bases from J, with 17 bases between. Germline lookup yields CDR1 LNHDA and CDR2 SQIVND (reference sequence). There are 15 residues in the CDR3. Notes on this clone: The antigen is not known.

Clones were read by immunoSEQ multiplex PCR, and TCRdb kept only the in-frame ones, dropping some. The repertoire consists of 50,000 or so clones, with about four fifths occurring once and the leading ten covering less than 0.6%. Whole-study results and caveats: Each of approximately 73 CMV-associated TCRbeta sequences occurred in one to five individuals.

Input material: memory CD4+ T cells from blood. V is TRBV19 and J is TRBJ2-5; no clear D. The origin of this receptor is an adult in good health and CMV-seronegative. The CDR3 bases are TGTGCCAGTAGTGCTCTAGGGTCCCAAGGAGAGACCCAGTACTTC. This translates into CASSALGSQGETQYF.